A selection of T cell receptor beta chains follows, all from one sample in a study of cytomegalovirus exposure and HLA in healthy donors. Assay: immunoSEQ multiplex PCR; the TCRdb copy retains only in-frame clones and omits some. The sample shows some 110,000 clones, around a tenth of them seen only once. The sequenced material came from PBMCs. All receptors derive from a man aged 35-49 years in good health and CMV-seropositive. The CDR3 runs from the conserved cysteine through the conserved F or W. Clone size is shown for a subset of rows, as once, few, many or a class of expanded clone.

>TRBV2|-|TRBJ2-4
CASSEGLAATRGNIQYF
>TRBV7-9|few|TRBJ2-1
CASSLGVDGREQFF
>TRBV6-5|-|TRBJ2-2
CASSPQGGTGELFF
>TRBV5-6|few|TRBJ1-2
CASSHGQALKGYTF
>TRBV6-5|-|TRBJ2-5
CASSYAPSSGQETQYF
>TRBV25-1|-|TRBJ2-7
CASSENTAGRGYEQYF
>TRBV9|few|TRBJ2-7
CASSVAAGLSYEQYF
>TRBV19|few|TRBJ1-1
CASSWGVAEAFF
>TRBV28|-|TRBJ2-3
CASMEREVMYF
>TRBV28|few|TRBJ1-5
CASSLSAGYKPQHF
>TRBV7-3|few|TRBJ2-2
CASSLTWIPGTSGREENTGELFF
>TRBV6-5|few|TRBJ2-3
CASTRTASAGDTQYF
>TRBV5-6|-|TRBJ1-1
CASSLGTGVSEAFF
>TRBV28|few|TRBJ1-4
CASIERPTEKLFF
>TRBV13|-|TRBJ2-7
CASSLQGDLYEQYF
>TRBV7-9|-|TRBJ2-1
CASLSPGLAGGEQFF
>TRBV28|-|TRBJ1-1
CASSWGKGGTEAFF
>TRBV6-1|-|TRBJ1-2
CASSTSMLVYTF
>TRBV28|-|TRBJ2-7
CASSTPQGFYEQYF
>TRBV6-4|-|TRBJ2-2
CASSREQGNTGELFF
>TRBV7-9|few|TRBJ2-7
CASSLTGYIYEQYF
>TRBV28|-|TRBJ2-7
CASSSSGNEQYF
>TRBV6-5|few|TRBJ1-1
CASSYRGSEAFF
>TRBV7-9|-|TRBJ1-1
CATEGRPNTEAFF
>TRBV7-9|few|TRBJ2-7
CASSLAHATKHEQYF
>TRBV6-6|few|TRBJ2-3
CASSYSITQYF
>TRBV7-3|-|TRBJ2-1
CASSLVAGGNEQFF
>TRBV9|few|TRBJ2-5
CASRETVLQENQYF